Listed below are T cell receptor beta chains from one sample, sequenced in a study of blood T cell repertoires in COVID-19. The method was immunoSEQ multiplex PCR; TCRdb's version includes in-frame clones alone and lacks a portion of them. Of 200,000 to 250,000 clones listed, 80% are singletons. Sequenced input: peripheral blood. The receptors stem from a human donor in a cohort sampled during active COVID-19. CDR3s include the opening cysteine and the closing phenylalanine or tryptophan. The order of the fields is clone size, D gene, J gene, V gene, CDR3 DNA, CDR3 protein. D genes are given only for firm matches. Size is omitted from some rows. Given values are once, few, many or a class for expanded clones.

size: -; D: TRBD1; J: TRBJ1-2; V: TRBV2; DNA: TGTGCCAGCAGTGAGTTTAGGGGGCTTCGGGGCTACACCTTC; CDR3: CASSEFRGLRGYTF
size: -; D: -; J: TRBJ2-7; V: TRBV7-2; DNA: TGTGCCAGCAGCTTAATCGACGAGCAGTACTTC; CDR3: CASSLIDEQYF
size: -; D: -; J: TRBJ2-7; V: TRBV4-2; DNA: TGTGCCAGCAGCCCTCTAAGTGCACCAATCCCCTACGAGCAGTACTTC; CDR3: CASSPLSAPIPYEQYF
size: -; D: TRBD1; J: TRBJ1-2; V: TRBV6-5; DNA: TGTGCCAGCAGGCGACAGGGGGCGGGTAGCTACACCTTC; CDR3: CASRRQGAGSYTF
size: -; D: -; J: TRBJ2-7; V: TRBV18; DNA: TGTGCCAGCTCACCACTCCCCGGGACGGGAGACTACGAGCAGTACTTC; CDR3: CASSPLPGTGDYEQYF
size: -; D: TRBD1; J: TRBJ1-6; V: TRBV2; DNA: TGTGCCAGCAAGAGGAGTCCGGGACAGGGGGCTTTGGGGGGTTATTCACCCCTCCACTTT; CDR3: CASKRSPGQGALGGYSPLHF
size: -; D: -; J: TRBJ1-3; V: TRBV10-3; DNA: TGTGCCATCAGTGAGTCGGCAGGGGCTGGAAACACCATATATTTT; CDR3: CAISESAGAGNTIYF
size: few; D: TRBD2; J: TRBJ2-1; V: TRBV7-2; DNA: TGTGCCAGCAGCTTAGGGGAGGGACTCCAAGACAATGAGCAGTTCTTC; CDR3: CASSLGEGLQDNEQFF
size: -; D: -; J: TRBJ1-1; V: TRBV19; DNA: TGTGCCAGTAGTATGAGGGTGCGGACTGAAGCTTTCTTT; CDR3: CASSMRVRTEAFF
size: once; D: -; J: TRBJ1-6; V: TRBV6-5; DNA: TGTGCCAGCAGTTCCCAGGGGCACAATTCACCCCTCCACTTT; CDR3: CASSSQGHNSPLHF
size: few; D: -; J: TRBJ1-2; V: TRBV28; DNA: TGTGCCAGCAGTTGGGGGAGGGGAAATGGCTACACCTTC; CDR3: CASSWGRGNGYTF
size: -; D: TRBD1; J: TRBJ2-3; V: TRBV5-1; DNA: TGCGCCAGCAGCCCCGGGACAGCAGAAACAGATACGCAGTATTTT; CDR3: CASSPGTAETDTQYF
size: -; D: TRBD2; J: TRBJ2-1; V: TRBV2; DNA: TGTGCCAGCACCCAAAGACTAGCGTCGGGTGAGCAGTTCTTC; CDR3: CASTQRLASGEQFF
size: few; D: TRBD1; J: TRBJ1-6; V: TRBV28; DNA: TGTGCCAGCACCCCTTTTACCGGGACAGGCCGAACTTCCTATAATTCACCCCTCCACTTT; CDR3: CASTPFTGTGRTSYNSPLHF
size: -; D: -; J: TRBJ1-5; V: TRBV6-5; DNA: TGTGCCAGCGGGGGGGATAGCAATCAGCCCCAGCATTTT; CDR3: CASGGDSNQPQHF
size: -; D: -; J: TRBJ2-7; V: TRBV5-1; DNA: TGCGCCAGCAGCTTGGCAGACAGAGACTACGAGCAGTACTTC; CDR3: CASSLADRDYEQYF
size: -; D: -; J: TRBJ2-6; V: TRBV5-1; DNA: TGCGCCAGCCGAGGATCGTCTGGGGCCAACGTCCTGACTTTC; CDR3: CASRGSSGANVLTF